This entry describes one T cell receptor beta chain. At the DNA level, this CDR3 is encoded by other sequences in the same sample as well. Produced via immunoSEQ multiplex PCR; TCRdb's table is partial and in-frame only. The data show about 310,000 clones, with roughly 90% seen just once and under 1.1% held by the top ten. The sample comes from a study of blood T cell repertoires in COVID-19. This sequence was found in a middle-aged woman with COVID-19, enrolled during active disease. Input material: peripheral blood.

The CDR3 nucleotides read TGTGCCAGCAGCGTAGGGACTAGCGGGAGGAATGAGCAGTTCTTC. It specifies CASSVGTSGRNEQFF. This chain uses TRBV9 with TRBJ2-1; 14 nucleotides line up with TRBD2. This CDR3 comprises 15 residues. Germline V lookup: CDR1 SGDLS, CDR2 YYNGEE. V shed 0 bases and J 7 bases; nucleotides not matched to a gene: 0.